Listed here is a single T cell receptor beta chain. The antigen is undetermined. V dropped 2 bases and J dropped 4 bases, with 9 bases sitting between them. The germline CDR1 and CDR2 sequences are SEHNR and FQNEAQ (reference sequence). This CDR3 has 14 amino acids. The data were obtained in a study of cytomegalovirus exposure and HLA in healthy donors. Study background: The same platform as the roughly 670 first-cohort repertoires was used for the roughly 130 validation repertoires, a later analysis reported.

Method: immunoSEQ multiplex PCR; TCRdb's copy keeps in-frame clones and lacks some. The repertoire holds approximately 170,000 clones, with 85% as singletons. Findings and caveats of the study: Researchers counted 164 TCR beta chains as cytomegalovirus-associated. Across donors, most TCRs were seen rarely, yet some public ones were widespread. Accounts indicate the classifier identified cytomegalovirus status with strong specificity and sensitivity.

Sequenced material: PBMCs. The rearrangement links TRBV7-9 to TRBJ1-5; weak D call: TRBD1 (6 bases). The receptor's source is a man younger than 35 in good health and CMV-seropositive. The CDR3 DNA sequence: TGTGCCAGCAGCTTAAGTACAGGGAATCAGCCCCAGCATTTT. This codes for CASSLSTGNQPQHF.